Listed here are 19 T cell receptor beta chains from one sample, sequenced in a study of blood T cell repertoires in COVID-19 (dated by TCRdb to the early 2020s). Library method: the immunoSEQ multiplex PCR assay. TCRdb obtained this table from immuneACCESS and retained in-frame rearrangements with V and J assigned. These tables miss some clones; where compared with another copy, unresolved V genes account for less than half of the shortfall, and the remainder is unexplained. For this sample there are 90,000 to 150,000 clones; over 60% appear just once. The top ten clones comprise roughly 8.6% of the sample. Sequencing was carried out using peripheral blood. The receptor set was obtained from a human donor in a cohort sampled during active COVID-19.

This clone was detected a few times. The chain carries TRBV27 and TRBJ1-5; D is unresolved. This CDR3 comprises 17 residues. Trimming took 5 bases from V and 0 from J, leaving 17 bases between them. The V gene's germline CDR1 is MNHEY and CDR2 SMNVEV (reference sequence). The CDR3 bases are TGTGCCAGCAGTCCCTTCGCGGCGACTTATAGCAATCAGCCCCAGCATTTT. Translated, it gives CASSPFAATYSNQPQHF.

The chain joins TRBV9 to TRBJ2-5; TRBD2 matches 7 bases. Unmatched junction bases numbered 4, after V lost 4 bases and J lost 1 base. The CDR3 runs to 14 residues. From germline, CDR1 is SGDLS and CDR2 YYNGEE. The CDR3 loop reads CASSSGAPQETQYF. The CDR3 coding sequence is TGTGCCAGCAGCAGCGGGGCCCCCCAAGAGACCCAGTACTTC.

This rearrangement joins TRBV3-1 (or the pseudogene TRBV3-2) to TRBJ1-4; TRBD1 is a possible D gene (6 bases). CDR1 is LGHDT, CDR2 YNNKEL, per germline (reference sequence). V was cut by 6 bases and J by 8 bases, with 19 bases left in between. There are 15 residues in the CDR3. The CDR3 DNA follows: TGTGCCAGCAGTCCTCAGGGGCGGGTTGGGGAAAAACTGTTTTTT. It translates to CASSPQGRVGEKLFF.

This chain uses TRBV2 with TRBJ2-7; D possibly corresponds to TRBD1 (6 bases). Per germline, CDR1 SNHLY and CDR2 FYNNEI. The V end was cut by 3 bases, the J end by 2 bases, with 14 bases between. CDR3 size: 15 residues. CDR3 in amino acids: CASSEDSQTTYEQYF. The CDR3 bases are TGTGCCAGCAGTGAGGACAGCCAAACTACCTACGAGCAGTACTTC.

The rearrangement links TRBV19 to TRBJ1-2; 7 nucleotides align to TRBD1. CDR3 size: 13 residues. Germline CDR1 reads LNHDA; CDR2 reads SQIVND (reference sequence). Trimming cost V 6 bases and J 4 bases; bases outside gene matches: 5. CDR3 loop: CASRLGQVYGYTF. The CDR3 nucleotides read TGTGCCAGTAGACTAGGACAGGTCTATGGCTACACCTTC.

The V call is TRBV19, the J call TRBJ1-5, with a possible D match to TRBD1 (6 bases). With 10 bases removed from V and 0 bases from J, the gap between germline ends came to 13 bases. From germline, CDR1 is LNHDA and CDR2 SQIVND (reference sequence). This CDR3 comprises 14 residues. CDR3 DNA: TGTGCCACCTCAGGGGACTATAGCAATCAGCCCCAGCATTTT. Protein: CATSGDYSNQPQHF.

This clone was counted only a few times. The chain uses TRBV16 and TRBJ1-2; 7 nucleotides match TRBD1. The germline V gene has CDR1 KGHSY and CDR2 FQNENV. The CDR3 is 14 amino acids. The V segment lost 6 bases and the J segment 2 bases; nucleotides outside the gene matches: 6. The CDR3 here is CASSPRGQNYGYTF. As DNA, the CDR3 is TGTGCCAGCAGTCCCCGGGGACAGAACTATGGCTACACCTTC.

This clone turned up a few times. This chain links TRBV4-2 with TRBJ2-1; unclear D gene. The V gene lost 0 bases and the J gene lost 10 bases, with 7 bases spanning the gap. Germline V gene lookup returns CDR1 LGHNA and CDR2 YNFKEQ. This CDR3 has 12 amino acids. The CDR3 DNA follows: TGTGCCAGCAGCCAAGATTGGCGGGAGCAGTTCTTC. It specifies CASSQDWREQFF.

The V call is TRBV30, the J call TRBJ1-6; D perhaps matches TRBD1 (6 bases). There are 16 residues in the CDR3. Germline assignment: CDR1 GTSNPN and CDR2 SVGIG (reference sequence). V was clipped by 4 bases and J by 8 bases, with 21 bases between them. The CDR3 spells CAWNHGQGTRDSPLHF. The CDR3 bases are TGTGCCTGGAATCATGGGCAGGGGACGAGGGATTCACCCCTCCACTTT.

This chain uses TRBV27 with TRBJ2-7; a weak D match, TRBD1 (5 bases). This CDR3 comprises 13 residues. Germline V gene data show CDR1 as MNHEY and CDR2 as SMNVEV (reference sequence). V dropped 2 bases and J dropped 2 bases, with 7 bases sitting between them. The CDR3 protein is CASSLTGPYEQYF. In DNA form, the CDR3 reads TGTGCCAGCAGTTTAACAGGCCCCTACGAGCAGTACTTC.

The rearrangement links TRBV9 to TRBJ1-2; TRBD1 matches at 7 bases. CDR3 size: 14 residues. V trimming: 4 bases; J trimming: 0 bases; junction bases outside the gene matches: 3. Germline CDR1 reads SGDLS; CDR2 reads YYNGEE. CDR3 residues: CASSRQGSNYGYTF. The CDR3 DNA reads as TGTGCCAGCAGCCGACAGGGTTCTAACTATGGCTACACCTTC.

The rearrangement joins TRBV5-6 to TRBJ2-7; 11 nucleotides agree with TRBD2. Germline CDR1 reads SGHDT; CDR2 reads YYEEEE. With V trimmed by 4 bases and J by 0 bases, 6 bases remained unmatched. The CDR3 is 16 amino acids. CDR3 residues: CASSVTGLAVSYEQYF. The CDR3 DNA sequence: TGTGCCAGCAGCGTAACGGGACTAGCGGTCTCCTACGAGCAGTACTTC.

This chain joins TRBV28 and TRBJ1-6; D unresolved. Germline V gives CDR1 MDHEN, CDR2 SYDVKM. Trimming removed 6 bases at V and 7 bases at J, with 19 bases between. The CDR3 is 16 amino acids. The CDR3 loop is CASSLARWSQNSPLHF. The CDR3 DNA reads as TGTGCCAGCAGCCTCGCCCGGTGGAGTCAGAATTCACCCCTCCACTTT.

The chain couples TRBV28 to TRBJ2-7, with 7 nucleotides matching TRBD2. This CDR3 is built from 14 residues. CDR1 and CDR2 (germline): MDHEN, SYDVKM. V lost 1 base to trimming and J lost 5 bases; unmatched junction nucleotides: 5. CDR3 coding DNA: TGTGCCAGCAGTTTATATGCCCGGGGGGACGAGCAGTACTTC. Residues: CASSLYARGDEQYF. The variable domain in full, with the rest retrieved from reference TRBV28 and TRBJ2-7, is DVKVTQSSRYLVKRTGEKVFLECVQDMDHENMFWYRQDPGLGLRLIYFSYDVKMKEKGDIPEGYSVSREKKERFSLILESASTNQTSMYLCASSLYARGDEQYFGPGTRLTVT.

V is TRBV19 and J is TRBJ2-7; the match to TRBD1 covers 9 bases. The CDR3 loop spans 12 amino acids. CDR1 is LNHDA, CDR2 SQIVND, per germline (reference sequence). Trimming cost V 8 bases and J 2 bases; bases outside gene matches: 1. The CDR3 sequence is CASGQGTYEQYF. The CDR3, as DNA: TGTGCCAGTGGACAGGGGACCTACGAGCAGTACTTC.

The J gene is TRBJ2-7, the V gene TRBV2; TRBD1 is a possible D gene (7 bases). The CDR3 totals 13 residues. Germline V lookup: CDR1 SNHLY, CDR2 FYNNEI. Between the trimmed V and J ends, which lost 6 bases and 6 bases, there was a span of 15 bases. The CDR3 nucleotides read TGTGCCAGCAGAGAGGACAGGAGGGGCGAGCAGTACTTC. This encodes CASREDRRGEQYF. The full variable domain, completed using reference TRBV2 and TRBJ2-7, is EPEVTQTPSHQVTQMGQEVILRCVPISNHLYFYWYRQILGQKVEFLVSFYNNEISEKSEIFDDQFSVERPDGSNFTLKIRSTKLEDSAMYFCASREDRRGEQYFGPGTRLTVT.

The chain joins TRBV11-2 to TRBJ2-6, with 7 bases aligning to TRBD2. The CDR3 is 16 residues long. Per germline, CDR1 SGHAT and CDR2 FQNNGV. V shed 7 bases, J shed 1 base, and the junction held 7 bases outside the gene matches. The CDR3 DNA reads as TGTGCCAGCACTCTAGAGGGAGGGTCTGGGGCCAACGTCCTGACTTTC. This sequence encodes CASTLEGGSGANVLTF.

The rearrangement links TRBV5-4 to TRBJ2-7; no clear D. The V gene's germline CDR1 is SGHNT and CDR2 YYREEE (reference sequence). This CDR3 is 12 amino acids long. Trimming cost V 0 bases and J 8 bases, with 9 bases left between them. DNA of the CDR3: TGTGCCAGCAGCTTGGCCAACAACCAGCAGTACTTC. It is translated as CASSLANNQQYF.

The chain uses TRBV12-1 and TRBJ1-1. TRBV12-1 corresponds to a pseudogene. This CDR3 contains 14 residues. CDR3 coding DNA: TGTGCCACACCTCCACGCGGGAGCCGCACTGAAGCTTTCTTT. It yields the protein CATPPRGSRTEAFF.